The 6 T cell receptor beta chains in this list originate from one sample, sequenced in a study of cytomegalovirus exposure and HLA in healthy donors. Amplification used 60 Vbeta primers and 13 Jbeta primers. The assay was immunoSEQ multiplex PCR, and TCRdb's table has in-frame clones only and misses some. The sample carries 110,000 or so clones, 65% to 80% recorded once. The sequencing sample was made of PBMCs. These receptor sequences come from a woman aged 40-49 years in good health and CMV-seropositive.

This clone appeared a single time. The V gene is TRBV2, the J gene TRBJ2-2; D gene unclear. The V end lost 8 bases, the J end lost 4 bases, and 14 bases lay between the germline ends. Germline CDR1 SNHLY, CDR2 FYNNEI. The CDR3 totals 14 residues. The CDR3 loop reads CASLYQTTTGELFF. CDR3 nucleotides: TGTGCCAGCCTGTATCAGACAACCACCGGGGAGCTGTTTTTT.

The chain joins TRBV30 to TRBJ2-2, with D possibly TRBD1 on 6 matching bases. The CDR3 runs 14 residues. The germline V gene encodes CDR1 GTSNPN and CDR2 SVGIG (reference sequence). The germline V and J ends were trimmed by 6 bases and 2 bases, with 13 bases remaining between them. DNA of the CDR3: TGTGCCTGTAGCAGGGGTTTAAACACCGGGGAGCTGTTTTTT. Translation: CACSRGLNTGELFF.

The chain carries TRBV5-4 and TRBJ2-3; D not resolved. Trimming stripped 5 bases from V and 2 bases from J, with 9 bases between. From germline, CDR1 is SGHNT and CDR2 YYREEE (reference sequence). This CDR3 is 13 amino acids long. CDR3 in DNA: TGTGCCAGCAGGCCACTATTCACAGATACGCAGTATTTT. This sequence encodes CASRPLFTDTQYF.

The chain joins TRBV28 to TRBJ2-7; D ambiguous. The CDR3 length is 12 residues. V lost 5 bases and J lost 4, with 9 bases in between. Germline V gene data show CDR1 as MDHEN and CDR2 as SYDVKM. This CDR3 reads CASSATAYEQYF. CDR3 nucleotide sequence: TGTGCCAGCAGTGCTACCGCTTACGAGCAGTACTTC. Full variable domain (outside the CDR3, taken from reference TRBV28 and TRBJ2-7): DVKVTQSSRYLVKRTGEKVFLECVQDMDHENMFWYRQDPGLGLRLIYFSYDVKMKEKGDIPEGYSVSREKKERFSLILESASTNQTSMYLCASSATAYEQYFGPGTRLTVT.

The chain recombines TRBV6-4 with TRBJ2-6, with D maybe TRBD1 (5 bases). The CDR3 is 16 amino acids. Germline CDR1 MRHNA, CDR2 SNTAGT. V was trimmed by 6 bases and J by 1 base, leaving 13 bases between them. The CDR3 coding sequence is TGTGCCAGCAGCGTGGGGCCTTTGTCTGGGGCCAACGTCCTGACTTTC. Its protein is CASSVGPLSGANVLTF.

The V and J genes are TRBV6-4 and TRBJ2-2; TRBD1 matches 7 bases. This CDR3 comprises 16 residues. J gave up 4 bases and V 0 bases, and 5 bases lay outside the gene matches. Germline loops: CDR1 MRHNA, CDR2 SNTAGT. CDR3 region: CASSDSRQGATGELFF. CDR3 DNA: TGTGCCAGCAGTGACTCGAGACAGGGAGCCACCGGGGAGCTGTTTTTT.